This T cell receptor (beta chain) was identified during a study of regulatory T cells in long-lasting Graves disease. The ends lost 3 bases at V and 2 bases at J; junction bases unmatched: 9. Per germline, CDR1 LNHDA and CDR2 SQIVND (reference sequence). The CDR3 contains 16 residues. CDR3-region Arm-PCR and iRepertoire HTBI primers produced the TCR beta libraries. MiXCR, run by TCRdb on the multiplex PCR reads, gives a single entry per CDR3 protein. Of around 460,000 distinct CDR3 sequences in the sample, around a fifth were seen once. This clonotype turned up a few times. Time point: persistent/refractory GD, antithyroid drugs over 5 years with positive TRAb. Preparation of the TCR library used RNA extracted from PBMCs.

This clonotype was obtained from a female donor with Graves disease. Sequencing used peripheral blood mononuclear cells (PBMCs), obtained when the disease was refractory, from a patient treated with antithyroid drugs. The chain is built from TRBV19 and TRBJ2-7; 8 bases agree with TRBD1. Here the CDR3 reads CASSMVSRGRAYEQYF. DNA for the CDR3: TGTGCCAGTAGTATGGTGTCCAGGGGGCGCGCCTACGAGCAGTACTTC. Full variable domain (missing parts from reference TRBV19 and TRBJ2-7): DGGITQSPKYLFRKEGQNVTLSCEQNLNHDAMYWYRQDPGQGLRLIYYSQIVNDFQKGDIAEGYSVSREKKESFPLTVTSAQKNPTAFYLCASSMVSRGRAYEQYFGPGTRLTVT.